This T cell receptor beta chain comes out of a study of human T cells and chemical hapten exposure. Notes on the study in general: Against controls, expanded TCRs gave rise to significantly more large CDR3 similarity clusters. Patch test score was positively correlated with the counts of PT1 expanded TCRs.

Time point specified: pre-sensitization, week 0. Treatment indicated: therapeutic diphenylcyclopropenone sensitization with weekly scalp DPC. The authors extracted total RNA from unfractionated whole blood. A note on this clonotype: Antigen specificity is unknown.

TCRdb independently ran MiXCR on the RACE reads; one entry per CDR3 protein. The top ten clones hold around 2.8% of a sample with about 120,000 distinct CDR3 sequences, 13% of them seen once. This CDR3 contains 13 residues. Germline loops: CDR1 SQVTM, CDR2 ANQGSEA. The V and J ends lost 5 bases and 4 bases, in that order; junction bases with no gene match: 6. The chain uses TRBV29-1 and TRBJ1-1, with 8 bases matching TRBD1. This clonotype was obtained from a woman under 30 with alopecia areata. Some clones in this sample may be carry-over from other donors' samples. The sample was whole blood, taken in connection with sensitization to the hapten diphenylcyclopropenone (DPC). The CDR3 region has the DNA TGCAGCGTTTTCCGCAGGGGGCTCACTGAAGCTTTCTTT. It translates to CSVFRRGLTEAFF.